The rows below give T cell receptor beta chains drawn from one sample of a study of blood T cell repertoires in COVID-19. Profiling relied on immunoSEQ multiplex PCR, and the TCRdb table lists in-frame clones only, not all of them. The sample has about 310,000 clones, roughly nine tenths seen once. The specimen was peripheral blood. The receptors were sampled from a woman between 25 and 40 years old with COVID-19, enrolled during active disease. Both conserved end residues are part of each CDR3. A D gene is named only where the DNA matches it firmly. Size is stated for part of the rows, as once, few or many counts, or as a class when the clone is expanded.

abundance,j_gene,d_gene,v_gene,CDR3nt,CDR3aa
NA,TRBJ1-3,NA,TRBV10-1,TGCGCCAGCAGTGAAAACAGGGCTGGAAACACCATATATTTT,CASSENRAGNTIYF
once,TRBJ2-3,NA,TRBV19,TGTGCCAGTAGTATGTCAGGGGTTAGTGCAGATACGCAGTATTTT,CASSMSGVSADTQYF
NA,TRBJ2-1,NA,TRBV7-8,TGTGCCAGCAGCTTAGCGGTGGGAGGCAAGCAGTTCTTC,CASSLAVGGKQFF
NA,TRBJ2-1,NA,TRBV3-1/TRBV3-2,TGTGCCAGCAGCCAAGTGTACTCCCCGGGCAATGAGCAGTTCTTC,CASSQVYSPGNEQFF
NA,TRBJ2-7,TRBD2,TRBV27,TGTGCCAGCAGTTCGACTCTAGCGGGAGCCCCCTACGAGCAGTACTTC,CASSSTLAGAPYEQYF
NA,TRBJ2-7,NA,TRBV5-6,TGTGCCAGCAGCTTGGTAGGCAGGCCCTCCGAGCAGTACTTC,CASSLVGRPSEQYF
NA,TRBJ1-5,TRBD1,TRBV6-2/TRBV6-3,TGTGCCAGCAGTACCCGGGACAGGCCCTCGCCAGGCAATCAGCCCCAGCATTTT,CASSTRDRPSPGNQPQHF
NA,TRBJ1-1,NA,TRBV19,TGTGCCAGTAGTATTAGCGCTGAAGCTTTCTTT,CASSISAEAFF
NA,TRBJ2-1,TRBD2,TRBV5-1,TGCGCCAGCAGCGTGACCGGGACTAGCGGGAGGCATGAGCAGTTCTTC,CASSVTGTSGRHEQFF
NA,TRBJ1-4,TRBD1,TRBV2,TGTGCCAGCATGGGGGGACAGGGGATCCGTGAAAAACTGTTTTTT,CASMGGQGIREKLFF
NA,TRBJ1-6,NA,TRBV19,TGTGCCAGTAGTATATCGACATCCTCGTATAATTCACCCCTCCACTTT,CASSISTSSYNSPLHF
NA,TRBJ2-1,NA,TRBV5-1,TGCGCCAGCAGCTACCCTCGGGAGAGCAATGAGCAGTTCTTC,CASSYPRESNEQFF
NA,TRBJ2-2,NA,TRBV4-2,TGTGCCAGCAGCCAAGAACAGGGAAGGACCGGGGAGCTGTTTTTT,CASSQEQGRTGELFF
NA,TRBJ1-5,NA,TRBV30,TGTGCCTGGAGTGGGACCCGGACGGGGAATCAGCCCCAGCATTTT,CAWSGTRTGNQPQHF
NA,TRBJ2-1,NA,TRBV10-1,TGCGCCAGCAGTTCCGGGACACAGAGCTCCTACAATGAGCAGTTCTTC,CASSSGTQSSYNEQFF
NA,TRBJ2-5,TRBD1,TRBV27,TGTGCCAGCAGTCCGCGACAGGGGGACCAAGAGACCCAGTACTTC,CASSPRQGDQETQYF
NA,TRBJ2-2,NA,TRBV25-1,TGTGCCAGCAGTCGACAGGAGAACACCGGGGAGCTGTTTTTT,CASSRQENTGELFF
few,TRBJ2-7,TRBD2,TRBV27,TGTGCCAGCAGTTTCAGAGCGGGAGGGCCCCACGAGCAGTACTTC,CASSFRAGGPHEQYF
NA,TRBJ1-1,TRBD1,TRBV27,TGTGCCAGCAGTCAATACATCGACAGGGGAATGAACACTGAAGCTTTCTTT,CASSQYIDRGMNTEAFF
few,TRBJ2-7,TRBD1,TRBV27,TGTGCCAGCAGGACAGGGATCAACGAGCAGTACTTC,CASRTGINEQYF
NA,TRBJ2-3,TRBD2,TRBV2,TGTGCCAGCAGTCGGCCGGGACTAGCGGGAGAAGATACGCAGTATTTT,CASSRPGLAGEDTQYF
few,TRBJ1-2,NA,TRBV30,TGTGCCTGGAGTGTAGACGGGACATACGGTGGCTACACCTTC,CAWSVDGTYGGYTF
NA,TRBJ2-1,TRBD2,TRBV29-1,TGCAGCGTGGGGGTAGCGGGAGGGGGCAATGAGCAGTTCTTC,CSVGVAGGGNEQFF
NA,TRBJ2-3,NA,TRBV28,TGTGCCAGCAGCGGCTGGGGGCCTAGCACAGATACGCAGTATTTT,CASSGWGPSTDTQYF
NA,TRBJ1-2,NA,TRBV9,TGTGCCAGCAGCGTAGGATCGAGGTTGGAGAGCTACACCTTC,CASSVGSRLESYTF
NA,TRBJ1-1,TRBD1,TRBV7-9,TGTGCCAGCAGCTTATTTGGGACAGGGGGCACTGAAGCTTTCTTT,CASSLFGTGGTEAFF
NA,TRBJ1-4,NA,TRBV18,TGTGCCAGCTCACCACGACAGGTCGCGGGTGAAAAACTGTTTTTT,CASSPRQVAGEKLFF
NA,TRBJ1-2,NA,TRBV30,TGTGCCTGGAGTGAAAGACAGTACAATGGCTACACCTTC,CAWSERQYNGYTF
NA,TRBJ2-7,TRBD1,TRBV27,TGTGCCAGCAGTCCTGGACAGGGGGAAAGCGAGCAGTACTTC,CASSPGQGESEQYF
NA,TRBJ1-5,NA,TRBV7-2,TGTGCCAGCAGCTTATATTCCGGGAATAGCAATCAGCCCCAGCATTTT,CASSLYSGNSNQPQHF
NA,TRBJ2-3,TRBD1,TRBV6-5,TGTGCCAGCAGTACTGGACAGGCGCAGTATTTT,CASSTGQAQYF
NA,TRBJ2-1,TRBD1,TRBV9,TGTGCCAGCAGTGCCGGGACAGCTTACAATGAGCAGTTCTTC,CASSAGTAYNEQFF
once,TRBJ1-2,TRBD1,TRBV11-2,TGTGCCAGCAGCCGCCTCGCGAGGACAGGCAACTATGGCTACACCTTC,CASSRLARTGNYGYTF
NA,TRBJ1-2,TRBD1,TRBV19,TGTGCCAGTAGCGGACAGGGATATAACTATGGCTACACCTTC,CASSGQGYNYGYTF
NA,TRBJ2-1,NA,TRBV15,TGTGCCACCAGCAGACCACGACTAGGGGAGCAGTTCTTC,CATSRPRLGEQFF
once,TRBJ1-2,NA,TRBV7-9,TGTGCCAGCAGCCCAGGGATGAACTTGGGCTATGGCTACACCTTC,CASSPGMNLGYGYTF
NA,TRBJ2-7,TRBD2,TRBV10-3,TGTGCCATCGACGCGGGAGGTTCTGAATACGAGCAGTACTTC,CAIDAGGSEYEQYF
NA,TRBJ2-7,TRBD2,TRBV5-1,TGCGCCAGCAGCTTGGAACTAGCGGGAGTCTACGAGCAGTACTTC,CASSLELAGVYEQYF
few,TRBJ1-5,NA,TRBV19,TGTGCCAGTAGGGGGGGGGAGAGTCAGCCCCAGCATTTT,CASRGGESQPQHF
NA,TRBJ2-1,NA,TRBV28,TGTGCCAGCAGTCTGGGCCTTCACAATGAGCAGTTCTTC,CASSLGLHNEQFF
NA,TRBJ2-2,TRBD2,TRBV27,TGTGCCAGCAGTTTATTTGGACTAGCGGACGGGGAGCTGTTTTTT,CASSLFGLADGELFF
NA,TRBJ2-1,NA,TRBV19,TGTGCCAGTAGTTTCAAGGGGATGAACAATGAGCAGTTCTTC,CASSFKGMNNEQFF
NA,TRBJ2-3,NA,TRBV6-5,TGTGCCAGCAGCCGCGGGGATACGCAGTATTTT,CASSRGDTQYF
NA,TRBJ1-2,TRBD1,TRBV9,TGTGCCAGCAGCGCCGGGACAGGGGCAGGCTATGGCTACACCTTC,CASSAGTGAGYGYTF
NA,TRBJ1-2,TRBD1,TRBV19,TGTGCCAGTAGTATCGGGCAGGGGGCCATCCCTCTCTATGGCTACACCTTC,CASSIGQGAIPLYGYTF
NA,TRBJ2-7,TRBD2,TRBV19,TGTGCCAGTAACGCGGGAGGCCGTCTCTACGAGCAGTACTTC,CASNAGGRLYEQYF
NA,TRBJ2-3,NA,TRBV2,TGTGCCAGCAGTGCTACTAGCCTCCGCACAGATACGCAGTATTTT,CASSATSLRTDTQYF
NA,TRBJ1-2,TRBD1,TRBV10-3,TGTGCCATCACTGAAGACAGGGCCAGGGGCTACACCTTC,CAITEDRARGYTF
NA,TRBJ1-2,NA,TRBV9,TGTGCCAGCAGCGTTAACATTGATAATGGCTACACCTTC,CASSVNIDNGYTF
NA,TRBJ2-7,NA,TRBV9,TGTGCCAGCAGCGTAGCGGCGGGACGCTACGAGCAGTACTTC,CASSVAAGRYEQYF
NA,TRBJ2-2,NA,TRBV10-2,TGCGCCAGCAAACCCAACTCGAACACCGGGGAGCTGTTTTTT,CASKPNSNTGELFF
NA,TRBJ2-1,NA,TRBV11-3,TGTGCCAGCAGTTCGGTAGCAGACTCCTACAATGAGCAGTTCTTC,CASSSVADSYNEQFF
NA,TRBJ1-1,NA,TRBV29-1,TGCAGCGTTGAGGGCCGAATGAACACTGAAGCTTTCTTT,CSVEGRMNTEAFF
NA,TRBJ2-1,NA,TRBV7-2,TGTGCCAGCAGCTTAGAAGGGGGGGCCCGCAATGAGCAGTTCTTC,CASSLEGGARNEQFF
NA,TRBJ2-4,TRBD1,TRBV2,TGTGCCAGCAGACAGGGACAGAACAAAAACATTCAGTACTTC,CASRQGQNKNIQYF
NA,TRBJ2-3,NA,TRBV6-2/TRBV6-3,TGTGCCAGCAGTTTAGGCGGCGGATTAAGCACAGATACGCAGTATTTT,CASSLGGGLSTDTQYF
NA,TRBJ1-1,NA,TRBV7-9,TGTGCCAGCAGCTCAGAGGACAGCACTGAAGCTTTCTTT,CASSSEDSTEAFF
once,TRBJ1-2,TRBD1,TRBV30,TGTGCCTGCCTTGGACAGGGAGCTAACTATGGCTACACCTTC,CACLGQGANYGYTF
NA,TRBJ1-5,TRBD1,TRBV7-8,TGTGCCAGCAGCCTCCTGGGACAGACGAGCAATCAGCCCCAGCATTTT,CASSLLGQTSNQPQHF